One and the same sample provided the 4 T cell receptor beta chains below, sequenced in a study of blood T cell repertoires in COVID-19. Clones were sequenced by immunoSEQ multiplex PCR, and TCRdb holds only the in-frame ones, with some missing. In the table there are roughly 260,000 clones, around nine tenths of which are singletons. Sequencing input: PBMCs or T cells enriched from blood (not recorded which). Receptors were obtained from a young woman who had recovered from COVID-19.

V is TRBV10-1 and J is TRBJ2-3, with D perhaps TRBD2 (5 bases). Germline V gives CDR1 WNHNN, CDR2 SYGVQD (reference sequence). Trimming removed 3 bases from V and 0 bases from J, with 13 bases in between. The CDR3 runs to 16 residues. CDR3 sequence: CASSEPSGDSTDTQYF. The CDR3 nucleotides read TGCGCCAGCAGTGAACCGAGCGGAGACAGCACAGATACGCAGTATTTT.

This chain links TRBV5-1 with TRBJ1-1; maybe TRBD1 (6 bases). V lost 5 bases to trimming and J lost 5 bases, with 19 bases between them. CDR3 length equals 15 residues. The germline V gene has CDR1 SGHRS and CDR2 YFSETQ. Here the CDR3 reads CASSQRQDWRTEAFF. The DNA for the CDR3 is TGCGCCAGCAGTCAAAGACAGGACTGGAGGACTGAAGCTTTCTTT.

The CDR3 sequence: CAWSPTGEAFF. The CDR3, as DNA: TGTGCCTGGAGTCCGACAGGGGAAGCTTTCTTT. This chain connects TRBV30 to TRBJ1-1, with 7 bases aligning to TRBD1. CDR3 size: 11 residues. The V gene end was trimmed by 2 bases and the J gene end by 8 bases; junction bases not matched to a gene: 2. The germline gives CDR1 GTSNPN, CDR2 SVGIG (reference sequence). Full variable domain (missing parts from reference TRBV30 and TRBJ1-1): SQTIHQWPATLVQPVGSPLSLECTVEGTSNPNLYWYRQAAGRGLQLLFYSVGIGQISSEVPQNLSASRPQDRQFILSSKKLLLSDSGFYLCAWSPTGEAFFGQGTRLTVV.

This sequence joins TRBV5-6 and TRBJ2-7; 8 bases match TRBD1. Germline loops: CDR1 SGHDT, CDR2 YYEEEE. V was clipped by 0 bases and J by 3 bases; unmatched bases: 8. This CDR3 region has 16 residues. The CDR3 spells CASSLGGTGGIYEQYF. In DNA form, the CDR3 reads TGTGCCAGCAGCTTGGGTGGAACAGGGGGTATCTACGAGCAGTACTTC.